These T cell receptor beta chains were read from a single sample in a study of blood T cell repertoires in COVID-19. Sequenced by immunoSEQ multiplex PCR; TCRdb stores in-frame clones only, minus some. The sample includes 150,000 or so clones, over 70% of them seen just once. Material: peripheral blood. The source of these receptors is a man aged 55-75 years with acute or convalescent COVID-19. The CDR3 runs from the conserved cysteine through the conserved F or W. Each record gives: D gene, V gene, CDR3 length, clone size, J gene, CDR3 protein, CDR3 DNA. A D gene is named only where the DNA matches it firmly. Expanded clones get a size class; other rows say once, few or many, or leave the size out.

d_call: TRBD2; v_call: TRBV3-1/TRBV3-2; cdr3_length: 16; clone_size: .; j_call: TRBJ2-3; cdr3_aa: CASSQRGGAVTDTQYF; cdr3_nt: TGTGCCAGCAGCCAACGCGGGGGGGCCGTCACAGATACGCAGTATTTT
d_call: .; v_call: TRBV5-6; cdr3_length: 15; clone_size: .; j_call: TRBJ2-2; cdr3_aa: CASKGQGKFTGELFF; cdr3_nt: TGTGCCAGCAAAGGGCAGGGGAAATTTACCGGGGAGCTGTTTTTT
d_call: .; v_call: TRBV6-1; cdr3_length: 15; clone_size: .; j_call: TRBJ2-6; cdr3_aa: CASSDSSSGANVLTF; cdr3_nt: TGTGCCAGCAGTGATTCGAGCTCTGGGGCCAACGTCCTGACTTTC
d_call: TRBD1; v_call: TRBV3-1/TRBV3-2; cdr3_length: 14; clone_size: .; j_call: TRBJ2-7; cdr3_aa: CASSPGTGTYEQYF; cdr3_nt: TGTGCCAGCAGTCCCGGGACAGGGACATACGAGCAGTACTTC
d_call: TRBD1; v_call: TRBV6-6; cdr3_length: 16; clone_size: .; j_call: TRBJ1-1; cdr3_aa: CASSPRTGAGNTEAFF; cdr3_nt: TGTGCCAGCAGTCCACGGACAGGGGCTGGGAACACTGAAGCTTTCTTT
d_call: .; v_call: TRBV4-2; cdr3_length: 13; clone_size: .; j_call: TRBJ1-5; cdr3_aa: CASSQDFNQPQHF; cdr3_nt: TGTGCCAGCAGCCAAGACTTCAATCAGCCCCAGCATTTT
d_call: .; v_call: TRBV10-2; cdr3_length: 14; clone_size: .; j_call: TRBJ1-2; cdr3_aa: CASSESTNFYGYTF; cdr3_nt: TGCGCCAGCAGTGAGAGCACGAATTTTTATGGCTACACCTTC
d_call: .; v_call: TRBV4-2; cdr3_length: 16; clone_size: .; j_call: TRBJ2-3; cdr3_aa: CASSQDGSSVADTQYF; cdr3_nt: TGTGCCAGCAGCCAAGATGGGTCTAGCGTGGCAGATACGCAGTATTTT
d_call: .; v_call: TRBV5-6; cdr3_length: 11; clone_size: once; j_call: TRBJ2-1; cdr3_aa: CASTPNTSPFF; cdr3_nt: TGTGCCAGCACCCCAAACACCTCCCCGTTCTTC
d_call: .; v_call: TRBV3-1/TRBV3-2; cdr3_length: 14; clone_size: .; j_call: TRBJ1-3; cdr3_aa: CASSQGGAGNTIYF; cdr3_nt: TGTGCCAGCAGCCAGGGAGGCGCTGGAAACACCATATATTTT
d_call: TRBD1; v_call: TRBV7-3; cdr3_length: 15; clone_size: .; j_call: TRBJ1-2; cdr3_aa: CASSLTGQGVYGYTF; cdr3_nt: TGTGCCAGCAGCTTAACTGGGCAGGGGGTCTATGGCTACACCTTC
d_call: TRBD1; v_call: TRBV15; cdr3_length: 17; clone_size: .; j_call: TRBJ1-6; cdr3_aa: CATSPPRTGGYNSPLHF; cdr3_nt: TGTGCCACCAGCCCCCCGCGGACAGGGGGATATAATTCACCCCTCCACTTT
d_call: TRBD1; v_call: TRBV6-2/TRBV6-3; cdr3_length: 15; clone_size: .; j_call: TRBJ1-5; cdr3_aa: CASSRGTGQNQPQHF; cdr3_nt: TGTGCCAGCAGTCGTGGGACAGGACAAAATCAGCCCCAGCATTTT
d_call: TRBD1; v_call: TRBV3-1/TRBV3-2; cdr3_length: 14; clone_size: once; j_call: TRBJ1-2; cdr3_aa: CASSLETGGSGYTF; cdr3_nt: TGTGCCAGCAGCCTCGAAACAGGGGGCAGTGGCTACACCTTC
d_call: .; v_call: TRBV28; cdr3_length: 14; clone_size: .; j_call: TRBJ1-2; cdr3_aa: CASSLRTDFYGYTF; cdr3_nt: TGTGCCAGCAGTTTAAGGACAGACTTCTATGGCTACACCTTC
d_call: TRBD1; v_call: TRBV6-5; cdr3_length: 14; clone_size: .; j_call: TRBJ1-1; cdr3_aa: CASNRGQLNTEAFF; cdr3_nt: TGTGCCAGCAATCGGGGACAGCTGAACACTGAAGCTTTCTTT
d_call: .; v_call: TRBV19; cdr3_length: 14; clone_size: few; j_call: TRBJ1-3; cdr3_aa: CASSTDSSGNTIYF; cdr3_nt: TGTGCCAGTAGTACTGACAGCTCTGGAAACACCATATATTTT
d_call: .; v_call: TRBV5-4; cdr3_length: 16; clone_size: .; j_call: TRBJ1-3; cdr3_aa: CASSLGGPRSGNTIYF; cdr3_nt: TGTGCCAGCAGCTTGGGGGGGCCCCGCTCTGGAAACACCATATATTTT
d_call: TRBD1; v_call: TRBV28; cdr3_length: 16; clone_size: .; j_call: TRBJ1-5; cdr3_aa: CASSQWAGGGNQPQHF; cdr3_nt: TGTGCCAGCAGCCAATGGGCAGGGGGTGGCAATCAGCCCCAGCATTTT
d_call: TRBD2; v_call: TRBV5-1; cdr3_length: 13; clone_size: .; j_call: TRBJ2-1; cdr3_aa: CASSSLAGNEQFF; cdr3_nt: TGCGCCAGCAGCTCACTAGCGGGCAATGAGCAGTTCTTC
d_call: .; v_call: TRBV5-1; cdr3_length: 15; clone_size: .; j_call: TRBJ2-5; cdr3_aa: CASSFSGLPQETQYF; cdr3_nt: TGCGCCAGCAGCTTTTCAGGGTTACCCCAAGAGACCCAGTACTTC
d_call: .; v_call: TRBV18; cdr3_length: 14; clone_size: few; j_call: TRBJ1-6; cdr3_aa: CASSDGQPGSPLHF; cdr3_nt: TGTGCCAGCTCGGACGGACAGCCGGGTTCACCCCTCCACTTT
d_call: TRBD1; v_call: TRBV9; cdr3_length: 16; clone_size: .; j_call: TRBJ1-3; cdr3_aa: CASSAPGQGLGNTIYF; cdr3_nt: TGTGCCAGCAGCGCCCCCGGACAGGGGCTTGGAAACACCATATATTTT
d_call: .; v_call: TRBV3-1/TRBV3-2; cdr3_length: 14; clone_size: .; j_call: TRBJ1-3; cdr3_aa: CASSSQGAGNTIYF; cdr3_nt: TGTGCCAGCAGCTCCCAGGGTGCTGGAAACACCATATATTTT
d_call: TRBD2; v_call: TRBV19; cdr3_length: 17; clone_size: .; j_call: TRBJ2-1; cdr3_aa: CASSQLAGGLFYNEQFF; cdr3_nt: TGTGCCAGTAGTCAATTAGCGGGGGGATTGTTCTACAATGAGCAGTTCTTC
d_call: TRBD1; v_call: TRBV20-1; cdr3_length: 11; clone_size: once; j_call: TRBJ1-2; cdr3_aa: CSAAGGQGYTF; cdr3_nt: TGCAGTGCTGCAGGGGGTCAAGGCTACACCTTC
d_call: .; v_call: TRBV28; cdr3_length: 12; clone_size: .; j_call: TRBJ1-6; cdr3_aa: CAGQGINSPLHF; cdr3_nt: TGTGCCGGCCAGGGGATTAATTCACCCCTCCACTTT
d_call: TRBD1; v_call: TRBV10-3; cdr3_length: 14; clone_size: .; j_call: TRBJ2-7; cdr3_aa: CAISKDRGRDEQYF; cdr3_nt: TGTGCCATCAGCAAGGACAGGGGGCGCGACGAGCAGTACTTC
d_call: TRBD1; v_call: TRBV6-5; cdr3_length: 14; clone_size: .; j_call: TRBJ1-2; cdr3_aa: CASRVTGILSGYTF; cdr3_nt: TGTGCCAGCAGAGTGACAGGGATTTTGAGTGGCTACACCTTC
d_call: TRBD2; v_call: TRBV6-6; cdr3_length: 15; clone_size: .; j_call: TRBJ2-1; cdr3_aa: CASSYGQERGNEQFF; cdr3_nt: TGTGCCAGCAGTTACGGGCAGGAGCGGGGCAATGAGCAGTTCTTC
d_call: .; v_call: TRBV12-3/TRBV12-4; cdr3_length: 13; clone_size: .; j_call: TRBJ2-7; cdr3_aa: CASRGGRRYEQYF; cdr3_nt: TGTGCCAGCAGGGGGGGGCGGCGCTACGAGCAGTACTTC
d_call: .; v_call: TRBV28; cdr3_length: 15; clone_size: .; j_call: TRBJ1-1; cdr3_aa: CASSLTGGGNTEAFF; cdr3_nt: TGTGCCAGCAGTTTAACGGGGGGCGGGAACACTGAAGCTTTCTTT
d_call: .; v_call: TRBV28; cdr3_length: 16; clone_size: .; j_call: TRBJ1-5; cdr3_aa: CASRPGRGPSNQPQHF; cdr3_nt: TGTGCCAGCAGGCCCGGGAGGGGACCAAGCAATCAGCCCCAGCATTTT
d_call: TRBD1; v_call: TRBV28; cdr3_length: 15; clone_size: .; j_call: TRBJ1-5; cdr3_aa: CASSFPGGGNQPQHF; cdr3_nt: TGTGCCAGCAGTTTTCCAGGGGGAGGCAATCAGCCCCAGCATTTT
d_call: TRBD1; v_call: TRBV6-2/TRBV6-3; cdr3_length: 16; clone_size: .; j_call: TRBJ1-2; cdr3_aa: CASSARRLRDRDGYTF; cdr3_nt: TGTGCCAGCAGCGCTAGGAGACTCCGGGACAGGGATGGCTACACCTTC
d_call: .; v_call: TRBV4-2; cdr3_length: 16; clone_size: .; j_call: TRBJ1-5; cdr3_aa: CASSQDARGHGQPQHF; cdr3_nt: TGTGCCAGCAGCCAAGATGCCAGGGGACATGGCCAGCCCCAGCATTTT
d_call: .; v_call: TRBV4-1; cdr3_length: 15; clone_size: .; j_call: TRBJ2-3; cdr3_aa: CASSQQASDTDTQYF; cdr3_nt: TGCGCCAGCAGCCAACAGGCTAGCGACACAGATACGCAGTATTTT
d_call: .; v_call: TRBV5-1; cdr3_length: 14; clone_size: .; j_call: TRBJ1-1; cdr3_aa: CASSLDRLNTEAFF; cdr3_nt: TGCGCCAGCAGCTTGGACAGGCTGAACACTGAAGCTTTCTTT
d_call: TRBD2; v_call: TRBV7-9; cdr3_length: 18; clone_size: .; j_call: TRBJ2-1; cdr3_aa: CASSFPTDSGRVTNEQFF; cdr3_nt: TGTGCCAGCAGCTTCCCGACGGATAGCGGGAGGGTTACGAATGAGCAGTTCTTC
d_call: TRBD1; v_call: TRBV27; cdr3_length: 15; clone_size: .; j_call: TRBJ2-3; cdr3_aa: CASSSLRGLGDTQYF; cdr3_nt: TGTGCCAGCAGTTCCCTGAGGGGGCTAGGAGATACGCAGTATTTT
d_call: TRBD1; v_call: TRBV6-5; cdr3_length: 15; clone_size: .; j_call: TRBJ2-7; cdr3_aa: CASRRGTDGTYEQYF; cdr3_nt: TGTGCCAGCAGACGTGGGACAGATGGAACCTACGAGCAGTACTTC